These 32 T cell receptor beta chains share one sample of origin, sequenced in a study of CXCR3-negative and CXCR3-positive naive CD8 T cells. The TRB libraries of cDNA were built by UMI-labeled 5' RACE. One entry per CDR3 protein, without DNA, is what TCRdb gives after re-calling the 5' RACE reads. The sample totals 6,500 to 9,500 distinct CDR3 sequences. Sequenced: naive CXCR3- CD8+ T cells from blood. Subset in this sample: CD45RO-CCR7+CD27+CD95- naive CD8+ T cells lacking CXCR3 (TNR3-). The source of these receptors is a human donor in good health. Some clones in this sample may be carry-over from other donors' samples.

The genes are TRBV11-2 and TRBJ2-1; with no DNA, the TCRdb D assignment of TRBD2 cannot be verified. CDR1 and CDR2 from the germline V gene are SGHAT and FQNNGV. CDR3 length: 15 amino acids. The CDR3 region is CASSFGLADYNEQFF.

The rearrangement links TRBV27 to TRBJ2-1; TCRdb calls TRBD1, which cannot be checked without DNA. The CDR3 loop spans 15 amino acids. CDR1 is MNHEY, CDR2 SMNVEV, per germline (reference sequence). CDR3: CASSLSPGSHNEQFF.

This clonotype is medium-sized by frequency. V gene TRBV7-7 combines with J gene TRBJ2-3. Looked up from germline, CDR1 is SSHAT and CDR2 is FNYEAQ (reference sequence). The CDR3 loop spans 13 amino acids. CDR3 amino acids: CASSQDVTDTQYF.

The chain carries TRBV20-1 and TRBJ1-5. Germline assignment: CDR1 DFQATT and CDR2 SNEGSKA (reference sequence). The CDR3 is made up of 12 amino acids. CDR3 protein: CSASPGEGPQHF.

V is TRBV29-1 and J is TRBJ2-7; TCRdb's D gene call, TRBD1, goes unchecked for lack of DNA. The germline CDR1 and CDR2 sequences are SQVTM and ANQGSEA. This CDR3 comprises 15 residues. CDR3: CSVEDLGTGGFEQYF.

The gene calls are TRBV29-1 and TRBJ2-2. The CDR3 covers 13 residues. Germline V gene lookup returns CDR1 SQVTM and CDR2 ANQGSEA. The CDR3 here is CSFVEGNTGELFF.

V is TRBV6-2 or TRBV6-3 and J is TRBJ2-7; the D call from TCRdb, TRBD1, cannot be confirmed without DNA. Germline V gene lookup returns CDR1 MNHEY and CDR2 SVGEGT. There are 16 residues in the CDR3. CDR3 sequence: CASSYRDRGTSYEQYF.

The chain recombines TRBV5-1 with TRBJ2-3. The CDR3 is made up of 15 amino acids. The germline CDR1 and CDR2 sequences are SGHRS and YFSETQ. CDR3 in amino acids: CASSMTVWGTDTQYF.

The genes are TRBV7-9 and TRBJ2-7. CDR3 length: 13 residues. CDR1 is SEHNR, CDR2 FQNEAQ, per germline (reference sequence). The CDR3 loop is CASSLDPYPEQYF.

This chain joins TRBV6-5 and TRBJ2-7. Germline V gene data show CDR1 as MNHEY and CDR2 as SVGAGI. The CDR3 extends over 13 amino acids. CDR3 loop: CASSYSEWYEQYF.

The V gene is TRBV29-1, the J gene TRBJ2-1; TCRdb returns TRBD1, unconfirmable since there is no DNA. Germline V gives CDR1 SQVTM, CDR2 ANQGSEA. CDR3 size: 17 residues. The CDR3 here is CSVSGARGLVSYNEQFF.

By frequency, this clonotype is medium-sized (0.01 to 0.1%). The chain joins TRBV27 to TRBJ2-3; TCRdb's D call, TRBD1, is unchecked because there is no DNA. This CDR3 is 14 amino acids long. Germline V gene sequence: CDR1 MNHEY, CDR2 SMNVEV (reference sequence). The CDR3 sequence: CASSYPGDADTQYF.

Frequency places this clonotype as medium-sized. The CDR3 reads CSVEETGLGTEAFF. The chain uses TRBV29-1 and TRBJ1-1; the D call from TCRdb, TRBD1, cannot be confirmed without DNA. Germline CDR1 is SQVTM and CDR2 is ANQGSEA. The CDR3 contains 14 residues.

The chain uses TRBV28 and TRBJ1-4. The CDR3 has 13 residues. The germline gives CDR1 MDHEN, CDR2 SYDVKM. The CDR3 here is CASSLAANEKLFF.

The chain links TRBV4-1 to TRBJ2-7; TCRdb indicates TRBD2, and absent DNA this call remains unverified. This CDR3 comprises 14 residues. The germline CDR1 and CDR2 sequences are MGHRA and YSYEKL. CDR3 in amino acids: CASSQSLAVDEQYF.

By frequency, this clonotype is medium-sized (0.01 to 0.1%). This rearrangement joins TRBV20-1 to TRBJ2-1; checking the TCRdb D call of TRBD2 is not possible without DNA. CDR3 length: 19 residues. Germline V lookup: CDR1 DFQATT, CDR2 SNEGSKA (reference sequence). This CDR3 reads CSASTSGRVPIIHYNEQFF.

The CDR3 protein is CASSESRAAGVGDTQYF. The chain has TRBV10-1 and TRBJ2-3; TCRdb names TRBD2, which stays unverified in the absence of DNA. Germline CDR1 and CDR2: WNHNN and SYGVQD (reference sequence). The CDR3 is 17 residues long.

By frequency, this clonotype is medium-sized (0.01 to 0.1%). CDR3 sequence: CASTLDREITGELFF. V and J are TRBV28 and TRBJ2-2; TCRdb calls TRBD1, which cannot be checked without DNA. Germline V CDR1 and CDR2: MDHEN, SYDVKM. The CDR3 has 15 amino acids. Full variable domain (remainder filled in from reference TRBV28 and TRBJ2-2): DVKVTQSSRYLVKRTGEKVFLECVQDMDHENMFWYRQDPGLGLRLIYFSYDVKMKEKGDIPEGYSVSREKKERFSLILESASTNQTSMYLCASTLDREITGELFFGEGSRLTVL.

The chain joins TRBV29-1 to TRBJ1-2; without DNA, the TCRdb call of TRBD1 cannot be checked. The CDR3 consists of 12 residues. Germline CDR1 is SQVTM and CDR2 is ANQGSEA. This chain's CDR3 is CSAPTGALGYTF.

The chain carries TRBV6-2 or TRBV6-3 and TRBJ2-3; TCRdb lists TRBD1, though no DNA is available to test this call. Germline-derived CDR1 and CDR2 are MNHEY and SVGEGT. The CDR3 is 17 residues long. Here the CDR3 reads CASRAIRDRETPDTQYF.

This clonotype is called medium-sized based on its frequency. The CDR3 here is CSVRQGGNSPLHF. This rearrangement joins TRBV29-1 to TRBJ1-6; TCRdb outputs TRBD1, but without DNA this stays unchecked. Germline V gene sequence: CDR1 SQVTM, CDR2 ANQGSEA. This CDR3 has 13 residues.

The chain links TRBV19 to TRBJ2-7. This CDR3 contains 15 residues. Germline CDR1 is LNHDA and CDR2 is SQIVND (reference sequence). CDR3 loop: CASSIDHEDLYEQYF.

This chain joins TRBV7-3 and TRBJ2-1. Germline-derived CDR1 and CDR2 are SGHTA and FQGTGA. The CDR3 totals 13 residues. The CDR3 protein is CASSLILNNEQFF.

The chain joins TRBV6-1 to TRBJ2-7. Germline CDR1 reads MNHNS; CDR2 reads SASEGT. The CDR3 runs to 14 residues. This CDR3 reads CASSELQGSYEQYF.

The V gene is TRBV20-1, the J gene TRBJ2-1; TCRdb proposes TRBD1, but this gene call is untestable without DNA. This CDR3 is built from 20 residues. The V gene's germline CDR1 is DFQATT and CDR2 SNEGSKA (reference sequence). Here the CDR3 reads CSARDPDSLGAGGAYNEQFF.

This clonotype counts as medium-sized by frequency. The chain has TRBV20-1 and TRBJ2-5; with no DNA, the TCRdb D assignment of TRBD2 cannot be verified. CDR3 length: 13 amino acids. Germline CDR1 DFQATT, CDR2 SNEGSKA (reference sequence). CDR3 sequence reads: CSARGQEGETQYF.

V gene TRBV7-9 combines with J gene TRBJ2-7; TCRdb returns TRBD2, unconfirmable since there is no DNA. Germline loops: CDR1 SEHNR, CDR2 FQNEAQ (reference sequence). There are 12 residues in the CDR3. CDR3 region: CASSGTSYEQYF.

The rearrangement uses TRBV28 and TRBJ1-3; absent DNA, TCRdb's TRBD1 call cannot be checked. The CDR3 runs to 16 residues. Per the germline V gene, CDR1 is MDHEN and CDR2 is SYDVKM. The CDR3 loop is CASITVPGDSGNTIYF.

Its frequency marks this clonotype as medium-sized. The V and J genes are TRBV7-9 and TRBJ2-7. This CDR3 region has 12 residues. The germline V gene has CDR1 SEHNR and CDR2 FQNEAQ (reference sequence). The CDR3 reads CASSGGNHEQYF.

This chain joins TRBV12-3 or TRBV12-4 and TRBJ2-1. This CDR3 contains 14 residues. The CDR3 sequence is CASSRRGSYNEQFF.

This rearrangement joins TRBV11-3 to TRBJ2-1. This CDR3 has 15 residues. Germline V gene sequence: CDR1 SGHNT, CDR2 YENEEA. CDR3 amino acids: CASSWTGTTNNEQFF.

This clonotype is medium-sized by frequency. The J gene is TRBJ2-1, the V gene TRBV6-5; absent DNA, TCRdb's TRBD2 call cannot be checked. Germline V gene data show CDR1 as MNHEY and CDR2 as SVGAGI. The CDR3 is 15 amino acids. The CDR3 loop reads CASSPYSGLYNEQFF.